The 16 T cell receptor beta chains below were found in one sample sequenced in a study of cytomegalovirus exposure and HLA in healthy donors. Assay: immunoSEQ multiplex PCR; the TCRdb copy retains only in-frame clones and omits some. The data show some 45,000 clones, 80% to 95% seen once. Material: PBMCs. The receptors were gathered from a man younger than 35 in good health and CMV-seronegative.

The gene calls are TRBV2 and TRBJ2-7, with 8 positions matching TRBD2. Germline assignment: CDR1 SNHLY and CDR2 FYNNEI. With 4 bases clipped from V and 1 base from J, the junction kept 9 bases outside the gene matches. CDR3 length: 16 residues. As DNA, the CDR3 is TGTGCCAGCAGTGGTGTGGGGCGGGGGGTATCCTACGAGCAGTACTTC. Residues: CASSGVGRGVSYEQYF.

This clone was seen only once. The chain is built from TRBV7-8 and TRBJ2-1; 7 nucleotides match TRBD2. Trimming took 5 bases from V and 9 from J; bases not matched to a gene: 10. Looked up from germline, CDR1 is SGHVS and CDR2 is FQNEAQ. The CDR3 covers 14 residues. CDR3 DNA sequence: TGTGCCAGCAGCCAAGCGGGGATTGGGGGTGAGCAGTTCTTC. Its protein is CASSQAGIGGEQFF. The whole variable domain, remainder taken from reference TRBV7-8 and TRBJ2-1, is GAGVSQSPRYKVAKRGQDVALRCDPISGHVSLFWYQQALGQGPEFLTYFQNEAQLDKSGLPSDRFFAERPEGSVSTLKIQRTQQEDSAVYLCASSQAGIGGEQFFGPGTRLTVL.

This clone was seen only a few times. The chain carries TRBV18 and TRBJ2-7, with 7 bases lining up with TRBD1. CDR1 is KGHSH and CDR2 is LQKENI in the germline V gene. V was clipped by 8 bases and J by 4 bases; unmatched bases: 14. The CDR3 has 15 residues. The CDR3 loop reads CASGELPGQSYEQYF. CDR3 sequence (DNA): TGTGCCAGCGGAGAACTCCCGGGACAGAGTTACGAGCAGTACTTC.

The CDR3 region has the DNA TGTGCCAGCAGTGTTCGGGTTAGCACAGATACGCAGTATTTT. It codes for CASSVRVSTDTQYF. This chain connects TRBV25-1 to TRBJ2-3; D is uncertain. Germline CDR1 is MGHDK and CDR2 is SYGVNS. V dropped 4 bases and J dropped 0 bases, with 8 bases sitting between them. The CDR3 extends over 14 amino acids.

This rearrangement joins TRBV7-9 to TRBJ1-1, with D perhaps matching TRBD1 (6 bases). The V and J ends lost 5 bases and 4 bases respectively, with 11 bases between them. The V gene's germline CDR1 is SEHNR and CDR2 FQNEAQ (reference sequence). The CDR3 runs 13 residues. The CDR3 nucleotides read TGTGCCAGCAGCCAGGACAGCCCCACTGAAGCTTTCTTT. It yields the protein CASSQDSPTEAFF.

The chain is built from TRBV5-1 and TRBJ2-1; possible D gene TRBD1, 6 bases. CDR3 size: 14 residues. CDR1 and CDR2 (germline): SGHRS, YFSETQ. The V end lost 4 bases, the J end lost 6 bases, and 14 bases lay between the germline ends. CDR3: CASSLLGQSNEQFF. The CDR3 DNA follows: TGCGCCAGCAGCCTATTGGGACAAAGCAATGAGCAGTTCTTC.

This rearrangement joins TRBV5-1 to TRBJ2-5, with 16 positions matching TRBD2. The CDR3 is 17 amino acids. Germline values: CDR1 SGHRS, CDR2 YFSETQ. J lost 13 bases, V lost 1 base, and 13 bases had no gene match. The CDR3 DNA sequence: TGCGCCAGCAGCTTGTTCACCCCCGGGACTAGCGGGAGGGCCCTGTACTTC. Translating gives CASSLFTPGTSGRALYF.

The genes are TRBV12-5 and TRBJ2-1; tentative D call: TRBD1 (6 bases). Looked up from germline, CDR1 is LGHNT and CDR2 is FRNRAP. V shed 6 bases and J shed 0 bases, with 24 bases lying between them. The CDR3 loop spans 19 amino acids. The CDR3 is CASGLIARGLAVSYNEQFF. In nucleotides, the CDR3 is TGTGCTAGTGGCCTCATCGCGAGGGGGTTGGCGGTCTCCTACAATGAGCAGTTCTTC.

The CDR3 region has the DNA TGTGCCAGCAGTCGCACTAGCGGGAGCTCCTATGAGCAGTTCTTC. Protein: CASSRTSGSSYEQFF. This chain joins TRBV6-1 and TRBJ2-1; 11 bases are shared with TRBD2. The trim removed 5 bases at V and 8 bases at J, leaving 8 bases unmatched. The CDR3 extends over 15 amino acids. Germline values: CDR1 MNHNS, CDR2 SASEGT.

The chain recombines TRBV7-9 with TRBJ1-2; TRBD1 might be the D (5 bases). The germline V and J ends were trimmed by 3 bases and 5 bases, with 13 bases remaining between them. The CDR3 is 14 residues long. Per germline, CDR1 SEHNR and CDR2 FQNEAQ (reference sequence). The CDR3 DNA sequence: TGTGCCAGCAGCTTCCCTTGGGGGGATTATGGCTACACCTTC. Protein product: CASSFPWGDYGYTF.

This clone was seen only a few times. The rearrangement joins TRBV6-1 to TRBJ1-2; perhaps TRBD1 as D (6 bases). Germline CDR1 and CDR2: MNHNS and SASEGT. V lost 1 base and J 0 bases, leaving 9 bases between the germline ends. The CDR3 contains 15 residues. Here the CDR3 DNA reads TGTGCCAGCAGTGAAGGGGACATGGCTAACTATGGCTACACCTTC. Protein: CASSEGDMANYGYTF.

The rearrangement joins TRBV6-1 to TRBJ1-5, with D possibly matching TRBD1 (5 bases). V was cut by 4 bases and J by 6 bases, with 16 bases left in between. CDR1 MNHNS and CDR2 SASEGT come from the germline V gene. This CDR3 comprises 15 residues. The chain's CDR3 is CASSGQQAGGQPQHF. CDR3 bases: TGTGCCAGCAGTGGACAGCAAGCGGGTGGTCAGCCCCAGCATTTT.

CDR3 residues: CASSLGTIFYEQYF. In DNA, the CDR3 is TGCGCCAGCAGCTTGGGCACTATCTTCTACGAGCAGTACTTC. The chain combines TRBV5-1 with TRBJ2-7; D call uncertain. Trimming removed 0 bases at V and 3 bases at J, with 10 bases between. The CDR3 sequence is 14 residues long. Per the germline V gene, CDR1 is SGHRS and CDR2 is YFSETQ. Using reference TRBV5-1 and TRBJ2-7 for the parts outside the CDR3, the full variable domain is KAGVTQTPRYLIKTRGQQVTLSCSPISGHRSVSWYQQTPGQGLQFLFEYFSETQRNKGNFPGRFSGRQFSNSRSEMNVSTLELGDSALYLCASSLGTIFYEQYFGPGTRLTVT.

As for this clone: A read error may produce the germline difference seen at one junction end. CDR3 loop: CASSPWTPNTKAFF. CDR3 in DNA: TGTGCCAGCAGCCCTTGGACACCGAACACTAAAGCTTTCTTT. The chain links TRBV7-9 to TRBJ1-1; a weak D match, TRBD1 (5 bases). This CDR3 spans 14 amino acids. Germline V gives CDR1 SEHNR, CDR2 FQNEAQ (reference sequence). The whole variable domain, filled in from reference TRBV7-9 and TRBJ1-1, reads DTGVSQNPRHKITKRGQNVTFRCDPISEHNRLYWYRQTLGQGPEFLTYFQNEAQLEKSRLLSDRFSAERPKGSFSTLEIQRTEQGDSAMYLCASSPWTPNTKAFFGQGTRLTVV.

CDR3 sequence: CASTAGGRETQYF. Written as DNA, the CDR3 is TGTGCCAGCACCGCAGGGGGCCGAGAGACCCAGTACTTC. This chain links TRBV6-5 with TRBJ2-5; 8 bases fit TRBD1. Germline lookup yields CDR1 MNHEY and CDR2 SVGAGI. This CDR3 region has 13 residues. J gave up 4 bases and V 7 bases, and 5 bases lay outside the gene matches.

This clone appeared once. V usage is TRBV7-3 and J usage is TRBJ2-1; 9 bases align to TRBD1. The CDR3 totals 16 residues. V shed 1 base, J shed 4 bases, and the junction held 5 bases outside the gene matches. The V gene's germline CDR1 is SGHTA and CDR2 FQGTGA. The CDR3 sequence is CASSLMGQGLYNEQFF. Here the CDR3 DNA reads TGTGCCAGCAGCTTAATGGGACAGGGTCTATACAATGAGCAGTTCTTC.